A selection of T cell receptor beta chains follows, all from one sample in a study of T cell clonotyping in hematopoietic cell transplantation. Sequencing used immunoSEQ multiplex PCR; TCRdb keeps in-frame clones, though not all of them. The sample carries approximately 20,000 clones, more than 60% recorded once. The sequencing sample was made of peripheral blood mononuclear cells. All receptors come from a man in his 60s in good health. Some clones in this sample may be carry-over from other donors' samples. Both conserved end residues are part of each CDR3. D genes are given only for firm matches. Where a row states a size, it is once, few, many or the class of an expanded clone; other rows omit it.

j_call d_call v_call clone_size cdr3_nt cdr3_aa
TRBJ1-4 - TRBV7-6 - TGTGCCAGCAGCTTAGCGATGAGAACAACTAATGAAAAACTGTTTTTT CASSLAMRTTNEKLFF
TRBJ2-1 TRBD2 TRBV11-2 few TGTGCCAGCAGCCCTTCACTAGCGGGGGATTTTGTCGATGAGCAGTTCTTC CASSPSLAGDFVDEQFF
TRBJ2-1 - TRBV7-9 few TGTGCCAGCAGCTTAGGGCATATCAATGAGCAGTTCTTC CASSLGHINEQFF
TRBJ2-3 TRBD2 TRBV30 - TGTGCCTGGAGGACGCTAGCGGAGAGCACAGATACGCAGTATTTT CAWRTLAESTDTQYF
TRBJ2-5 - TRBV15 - TGTGCCACCAGCAGAGGGGTAGGGCTCCAAGAGACCCAGTACTTC CATSRGVGLQETQYF
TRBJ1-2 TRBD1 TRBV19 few TGTGCCAGTAGAGTAGGGGGCAACGGCTACACCTTC CASRVGGNGYTF
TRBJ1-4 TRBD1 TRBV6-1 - TGTGCCAGCAGGGACAGGGATAATGAAAAACTGTTTTTT CASRDRDNEKLFF
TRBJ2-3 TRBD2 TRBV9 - TGTGCCAGCAGCGTTCTCCCCACTAGCGGGGGGCCGCCAAGCACAGATACGCAGTATTTT CASSVLPTSGGPPSTDTQYF
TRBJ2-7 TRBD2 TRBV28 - TGTGCCAACAGTTCTCTAGCGGGGACCTACTACGAGCAGTACTTC CANSSLAGTYYEQYF
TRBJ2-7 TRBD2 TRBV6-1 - TGTGCCAGCAGGCCCCTACTAGCGGCCTCCTACGAGCAGTACTTC CASRPLLAASYEQYF
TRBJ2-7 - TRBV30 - TGTGCCTGGAGTAGGTCGCCCTACGAGCAGTACTTC CAWSRSPYEQYF
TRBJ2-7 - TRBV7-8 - TGTGCCAGCAGCGATCTAAGCGAGCAGTACTTC CASSDLSEQYF
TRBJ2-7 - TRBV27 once TGTGCCAGCAGTTTATACGGAATCTCCTACGAGCAGTACTTC CASSLYGISYEQYF
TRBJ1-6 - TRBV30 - TGTGCCTGGAGCCCAGGGCACTCACCCCTCCACTTT CAWSPGHSPLHF
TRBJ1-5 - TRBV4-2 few TGTGCCAGCAGCCATATCCTAAGTAGCAATCAGCCCCAGCATTTT CASSHILSSNQPQHF
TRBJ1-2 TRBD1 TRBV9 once TGTGCCAGCAGCTTCGGGACAGGGGGTTTCGATGGCTACACCTTC CASSFGTGGFDGYTF
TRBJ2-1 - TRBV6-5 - TGTGCCCACCAGGGTGGGCTTGACAATGAGCAGTTCTTC CAHQGGLDNEQFF
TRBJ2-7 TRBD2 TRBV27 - TGTGCCAGCGGAATCCTAGCGGGGAACTACGAGCAGTACTTC CASGILAGNYEQYF